This TCR beta chain came from a study of cytomegalovirus exposure and HLA in healthy donors. Looking at the study overall: In a later analysis, the 120 or so validation repertoires were reported to have used the same platform as the 600 to 700 first-cohort repertoires.

Generated by immunoSEQ multiplex PCR, the TCRdb table keeps only in-frame clones and is missing some. Counted here are under 150,000 clones, around nine tenths occurring once; the ten biggest clones make up 8.7%. A single count supports this clone. Its specificity is unknown. Broader study findings: The study put some 150 TCR beta chains on its list as cytomegalovirus-associated. Both high specificity and high sensitivity reportedly marked the classifier's diagnosis of cytomegalovirus status.

Germline V gene data show CDR1 as SGHDT and CDR2 as YYEEEE. The J segment lost 7 bases and the V segment lost 7 bases, leaving 19 bases of the junction unmatched. This CDR3 comprises 17 residues. The source of this sequence is a man aged 18 to 29 in good health and CMV-seropositive. The chain joins TRBV5-6 to TRBJ2-1; 8 nucleotides line up with TRBD2. Sequenced: PBMCs. The DNA of the CDR3 is TGTGCCAGCCTCTTCTCCCCCTCCAGCGGGGGAGGTAATGAGCAGTTCTTC. This translates into CASLFSPSSGGGNEQFF.